The source of this T cell receptor beta chain is a study of shared clonotypes between healthy human individuals. Repertoires were generated with immunoSEQ multiplex PCR, while TCRdb's copy carries only in-frame clones and drops some. The sample contains roughly 2.1 million clones, about 93% of which appear only once. The naive CD8 subset, CD45RO-negative cells positively selected for CCR7, excluded terminally differentiated effector memory CD45RA+ cells. CDR3 length equals 16 residues. CDR1 is SGDLS and CDR2 is YYNGEE in the germline V gene. J lost 0 bases, V lost 0 bases, and 3 bases had no gene match.

The chain employs TRBV9 and TRBJ2-7, with 10 positions matching TRBD2. Sequencing input: naive CD8+ T cells from PBMCs. The clonotype comes from a man younger than 35 in good health. Some clones in this sample may be carry-over from other donors' samples. Here the CDR3 reads CASSVALAGSSYEQYF. The CDR3 DNA reads as TGTGCCAGCAGCGTAGCACTAGCGGGGAGCTCCTACGAGCAGTACTTC.